This entry features one T cell receptor beta chain sequence. Its antigen is not known. Primers: 60 Vbeta forward and 13 Jbeta reverse. Profiled with immunoSEQ multiplex PCR; TCRdb holds only in-frame clones, not every one. The table records around 87,000 clones, about 74% of them present only once. This sample is part of a study of cytomegalovirus exposure and HLA in healthy donors. Trimming pared 6 bases from V and 3 bases from J, leaving 12 bases between. The CDR3 totals 14 residues. Germline CDR1 MNHEY, CDR2 SVGAGI. Study-level findings and limits: The study labeled 164 TCR beta chains cytomegalovirus-associated. CMV serostatus was the only immune exposure information that was available. As a later analysis revealed, the rate of TCR association differed by HLA locus, with DRB1 most and HLA-C fewest. Within a later analysis, the majority of CMV-associated TCR beta chains appeared HLA-restricted.

The clonotype was recovered from a man aged 40-55 years in good health and CMV-seronegative. The sample comprised PBMCs. The V gene is TRBV6-5, the J gene TRBJ1-5; D is possibly TRBD1 (6 bases). The CDR3 bases are TGTGCCAGCAGGGCCGGACAGAACAATCAGCCCCAGCATTTT. It yields the protein CASRAGQNNQPQHF.